This T cell receptor (beta chain) emerged from a study of T-cell reconstitution after alpha-beta-depleted transplantation in children. Unique molecular identifiers were used in preparing the TCRbeta library. In TCRdb, the PCR reads were re-called with MiXCR into one record per CDR3 protein. The sample contains just under 550,000 distinct CDR3 sequences, around 20% of which appear only once. V was cut by 5 bases and J by 5 bases, with 12 bases left in between. The CDR3 length is 14 residues. Germline V gene lookup returns CDR1 SGHAT and CDR2 FQNNGV. The chain joins TRBV11-2 to TRBJ2-2; D possibly corresponds to TRBD1 (6 bases). Source: PBMCs from the stem cell graft donor, taken from the stem cell graft. The sequence came from a human donor who donated a stem cell graft to a child with acute lymphoblastic leukemia. The chain's CDR3 is CASSVQGWTGELFF. Written as DNA, the CDR3 is TGTGCCAGCAGCGTACAGGGTTGGACCGGGGAGCTGTTTTTT.